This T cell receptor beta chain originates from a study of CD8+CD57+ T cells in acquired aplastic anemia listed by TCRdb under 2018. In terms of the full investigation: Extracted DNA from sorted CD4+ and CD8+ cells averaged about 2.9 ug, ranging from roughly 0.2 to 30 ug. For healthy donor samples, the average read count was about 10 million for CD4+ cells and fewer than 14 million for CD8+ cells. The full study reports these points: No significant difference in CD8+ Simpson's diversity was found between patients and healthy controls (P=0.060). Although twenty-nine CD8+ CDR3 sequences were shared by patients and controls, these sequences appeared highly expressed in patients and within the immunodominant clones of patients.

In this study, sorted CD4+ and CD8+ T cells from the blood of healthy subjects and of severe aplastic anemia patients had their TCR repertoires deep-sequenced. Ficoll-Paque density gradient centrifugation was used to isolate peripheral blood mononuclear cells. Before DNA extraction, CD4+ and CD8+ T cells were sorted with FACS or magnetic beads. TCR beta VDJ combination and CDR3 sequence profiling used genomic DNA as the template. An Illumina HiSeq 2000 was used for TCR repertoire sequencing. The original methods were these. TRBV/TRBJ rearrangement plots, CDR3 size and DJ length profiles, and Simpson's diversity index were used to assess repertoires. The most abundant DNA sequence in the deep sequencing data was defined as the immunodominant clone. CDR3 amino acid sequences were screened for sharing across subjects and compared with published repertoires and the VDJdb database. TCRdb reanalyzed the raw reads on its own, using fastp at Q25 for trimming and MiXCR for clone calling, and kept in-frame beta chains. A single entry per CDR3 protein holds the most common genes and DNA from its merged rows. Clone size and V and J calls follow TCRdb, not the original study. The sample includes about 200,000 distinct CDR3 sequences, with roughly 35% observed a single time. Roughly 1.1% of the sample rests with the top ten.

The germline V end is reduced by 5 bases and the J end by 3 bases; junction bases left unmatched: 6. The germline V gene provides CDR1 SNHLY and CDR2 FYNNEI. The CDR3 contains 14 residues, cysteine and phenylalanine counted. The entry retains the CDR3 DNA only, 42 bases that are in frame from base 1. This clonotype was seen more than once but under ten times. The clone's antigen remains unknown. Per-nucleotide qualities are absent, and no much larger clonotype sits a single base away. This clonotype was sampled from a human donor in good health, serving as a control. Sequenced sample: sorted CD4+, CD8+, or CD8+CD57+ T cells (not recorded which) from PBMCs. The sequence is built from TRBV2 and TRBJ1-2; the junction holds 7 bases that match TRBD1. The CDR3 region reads CASSRQGRDYGYTF. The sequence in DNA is TGTGCCAGCAGTCGACAGGGAAGGGACTATGGCTACACCTTC.